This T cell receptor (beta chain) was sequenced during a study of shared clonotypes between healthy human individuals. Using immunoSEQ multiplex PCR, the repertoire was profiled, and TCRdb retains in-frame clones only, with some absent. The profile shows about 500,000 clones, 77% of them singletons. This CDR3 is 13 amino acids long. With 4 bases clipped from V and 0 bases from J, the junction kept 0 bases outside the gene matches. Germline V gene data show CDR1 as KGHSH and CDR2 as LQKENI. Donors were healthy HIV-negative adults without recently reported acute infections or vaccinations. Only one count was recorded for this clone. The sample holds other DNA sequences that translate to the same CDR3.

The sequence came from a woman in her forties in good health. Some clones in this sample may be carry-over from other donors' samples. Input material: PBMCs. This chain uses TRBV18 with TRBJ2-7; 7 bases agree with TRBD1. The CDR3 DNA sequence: TGTGCCAGCTCACGGGACAGCTCCTACGAGCAGTACTTC. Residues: CASSRDSSYEQYF.